This T cell receptor beta chain appears in the sequencing data of a study of cytomegalovirus exposure and HLA in healthy donors. Broader study findings: The study listed approximately 160 cytomegalovirus-associated TCR beta chains.

This CDR3 has 16 amino acids. With V trimmed by 2 bases and J by 5 bases, 7 bases remained unmatched. Looked up from germline, CDR1 is LGHNA and CDR2 is YNFKEQ. In the PCR, 60 Vbeta and 13 Jbeta primers were used. Data came from immunoSEQ multiplex PCR; TCRdb stores just in-frame clones and leaves some out. The data hold hundreds of thousands of clones, with roughly 80% observed a single time. Concerning this clone: What it recognizes is unknown.

When sampled, the donors appeared nominally healthy, though they likely had unrecorded immune exposures. This chain links TRBV4-2 with TRBJ2-1; 9 bases match TRBD2. Input material: PBMCs. This TCR came from a male donor in good health and CMV-seronegative. CDR3 protein: CASSQSTSGFNNEQFF. CDR3 bases: TGTGCCAGCAGCCAATCAACTAGCGGGTTTAACAATGAGCAGTTCTTC.